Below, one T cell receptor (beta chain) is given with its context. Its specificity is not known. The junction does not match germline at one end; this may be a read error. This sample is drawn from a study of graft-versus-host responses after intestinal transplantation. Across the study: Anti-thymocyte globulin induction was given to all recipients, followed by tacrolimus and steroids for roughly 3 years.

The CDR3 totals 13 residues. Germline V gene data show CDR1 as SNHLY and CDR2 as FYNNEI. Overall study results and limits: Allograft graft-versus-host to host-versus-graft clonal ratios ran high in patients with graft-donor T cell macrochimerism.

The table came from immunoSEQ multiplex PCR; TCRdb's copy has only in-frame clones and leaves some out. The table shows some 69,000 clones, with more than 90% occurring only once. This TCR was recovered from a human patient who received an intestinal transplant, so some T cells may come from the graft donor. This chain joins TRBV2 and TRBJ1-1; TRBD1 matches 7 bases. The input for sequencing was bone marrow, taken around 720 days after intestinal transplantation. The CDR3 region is CASSEGQEVQAFF. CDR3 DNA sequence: TGTGCCAGCAGCGAAGGACAGGAGGTGCAAGCTTTCTTT.